This TCR beta chain was captured in a study of long-term antiretroviral therapy in people with HIV. This CDR3 has 17 amino acids. Germline CDR1 reads MNHNS; CDR2 reads SASEGT. V gave up 4 bases and J gave up 2 bases, with 18 bases separating them. Survey-level resolution applied to immunoSEQ assay v3.0. Assay: immunoSEQ multiplex PCR; the TCRdb copy retains only in-frame clones and omits some. Of over 30,000 clones listed, around 97% are singletons. This clone was found a few times. This clonotype was obtained from a man aged 25 to 45 with HIV. The source was unsorted PBMCs, collected 6.9 years after starting antiretroviral therapy. The rearrangement links TRBV6-1 to TRBJ1-5; no firm D call. CDR3 nucleotides: TGTGCCAGCAGTGCGGAGGCGGGGAACCAAGGCAATCAGCCCCAGCATTTT. Translation: CASSAEAGNQGNQPQHF.